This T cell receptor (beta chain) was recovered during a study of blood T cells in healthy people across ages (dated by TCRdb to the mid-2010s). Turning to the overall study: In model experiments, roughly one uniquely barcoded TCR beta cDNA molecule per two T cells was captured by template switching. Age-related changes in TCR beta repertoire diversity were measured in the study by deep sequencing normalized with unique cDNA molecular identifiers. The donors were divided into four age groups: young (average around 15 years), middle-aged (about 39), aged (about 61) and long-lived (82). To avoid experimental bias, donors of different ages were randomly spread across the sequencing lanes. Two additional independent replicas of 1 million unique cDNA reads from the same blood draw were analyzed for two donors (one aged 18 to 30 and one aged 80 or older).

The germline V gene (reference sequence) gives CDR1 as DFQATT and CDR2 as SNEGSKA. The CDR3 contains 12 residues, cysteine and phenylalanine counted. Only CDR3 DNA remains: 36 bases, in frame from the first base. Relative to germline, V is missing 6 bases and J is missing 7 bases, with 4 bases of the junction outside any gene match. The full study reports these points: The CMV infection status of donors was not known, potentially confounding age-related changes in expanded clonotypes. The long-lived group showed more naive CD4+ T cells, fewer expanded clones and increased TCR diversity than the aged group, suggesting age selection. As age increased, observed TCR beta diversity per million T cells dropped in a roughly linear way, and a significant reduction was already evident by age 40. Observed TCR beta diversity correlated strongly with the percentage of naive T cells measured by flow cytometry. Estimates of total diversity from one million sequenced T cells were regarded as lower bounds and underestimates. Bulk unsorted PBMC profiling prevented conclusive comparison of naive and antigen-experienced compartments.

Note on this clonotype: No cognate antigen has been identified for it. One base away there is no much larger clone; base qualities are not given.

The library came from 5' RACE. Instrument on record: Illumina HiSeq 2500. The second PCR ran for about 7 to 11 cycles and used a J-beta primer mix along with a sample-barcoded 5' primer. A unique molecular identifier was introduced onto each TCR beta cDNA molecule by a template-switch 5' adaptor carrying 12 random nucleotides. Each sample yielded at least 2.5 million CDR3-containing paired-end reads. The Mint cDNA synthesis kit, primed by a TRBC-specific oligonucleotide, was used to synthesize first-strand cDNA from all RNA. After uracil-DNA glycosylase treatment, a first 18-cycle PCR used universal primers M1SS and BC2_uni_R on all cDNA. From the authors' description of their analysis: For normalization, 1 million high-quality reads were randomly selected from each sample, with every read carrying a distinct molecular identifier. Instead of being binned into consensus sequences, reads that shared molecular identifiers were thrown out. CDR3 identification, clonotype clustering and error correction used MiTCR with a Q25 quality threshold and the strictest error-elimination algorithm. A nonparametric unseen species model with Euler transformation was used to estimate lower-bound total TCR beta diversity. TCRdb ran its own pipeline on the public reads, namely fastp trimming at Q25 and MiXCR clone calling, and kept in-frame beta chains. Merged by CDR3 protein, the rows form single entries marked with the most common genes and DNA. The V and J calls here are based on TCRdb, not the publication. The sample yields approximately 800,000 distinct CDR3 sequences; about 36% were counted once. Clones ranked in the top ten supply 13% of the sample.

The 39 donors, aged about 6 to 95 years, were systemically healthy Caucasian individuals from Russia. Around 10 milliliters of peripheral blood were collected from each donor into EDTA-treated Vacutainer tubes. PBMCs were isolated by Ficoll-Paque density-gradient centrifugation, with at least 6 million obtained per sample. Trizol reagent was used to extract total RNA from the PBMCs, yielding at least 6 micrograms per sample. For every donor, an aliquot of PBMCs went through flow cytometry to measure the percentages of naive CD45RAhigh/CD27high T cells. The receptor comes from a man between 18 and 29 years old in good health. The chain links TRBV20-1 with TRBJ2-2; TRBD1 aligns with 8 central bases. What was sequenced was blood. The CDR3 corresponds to CSARTGHGELFF. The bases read TGCAGTGCGAGGACAGGGCACGGGGAGCTGTTTTTT.